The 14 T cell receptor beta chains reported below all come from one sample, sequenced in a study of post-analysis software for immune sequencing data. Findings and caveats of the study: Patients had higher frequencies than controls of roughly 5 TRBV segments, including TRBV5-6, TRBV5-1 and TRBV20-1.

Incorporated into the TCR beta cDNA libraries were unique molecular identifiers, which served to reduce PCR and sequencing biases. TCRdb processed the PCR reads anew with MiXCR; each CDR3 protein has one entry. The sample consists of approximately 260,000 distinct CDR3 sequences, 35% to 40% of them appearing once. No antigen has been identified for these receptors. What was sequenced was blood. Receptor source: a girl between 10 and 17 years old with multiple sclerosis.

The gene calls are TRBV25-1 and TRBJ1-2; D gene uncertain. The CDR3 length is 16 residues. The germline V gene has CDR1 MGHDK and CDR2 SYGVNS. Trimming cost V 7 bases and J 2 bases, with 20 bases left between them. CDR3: CASIQTRAFSNYGYTF. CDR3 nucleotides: TGTGCCAGCATTCAGACAAGGGCCTTCTCAAACTATGGCTACACCTTC.

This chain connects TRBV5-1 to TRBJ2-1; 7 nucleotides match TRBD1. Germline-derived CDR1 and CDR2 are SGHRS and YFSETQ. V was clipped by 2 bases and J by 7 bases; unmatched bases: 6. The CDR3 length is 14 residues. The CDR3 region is CASSLNRGRNEQFF. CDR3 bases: TGCGCCAGCAGCTTAAACAGGGGTAGGAATGAGCAGTTCTTC.

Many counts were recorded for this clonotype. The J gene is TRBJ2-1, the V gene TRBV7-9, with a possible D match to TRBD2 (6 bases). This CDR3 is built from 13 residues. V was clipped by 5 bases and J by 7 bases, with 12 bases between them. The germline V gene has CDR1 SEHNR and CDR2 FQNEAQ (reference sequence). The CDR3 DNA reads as TGTGCCAGCAGCCCCCTGCGGGGAAATGAGCAGTTCTTC. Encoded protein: CASSPLRGNEQFF.

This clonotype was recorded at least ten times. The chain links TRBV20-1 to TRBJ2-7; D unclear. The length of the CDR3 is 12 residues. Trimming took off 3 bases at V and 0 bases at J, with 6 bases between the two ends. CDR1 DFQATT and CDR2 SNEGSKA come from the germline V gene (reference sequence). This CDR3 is CSASKDSYEQYF. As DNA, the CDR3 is TGCAGTGCTAGTAAGGACTCCTACGAGCAGTACTTC.

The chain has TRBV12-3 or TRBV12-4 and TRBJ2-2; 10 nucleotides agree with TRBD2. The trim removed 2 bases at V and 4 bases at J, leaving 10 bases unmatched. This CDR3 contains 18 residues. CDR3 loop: CASSLKPRTSGRTGELFF. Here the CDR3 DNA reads TGTGCCAGCAGTTTAAAGCCCAGGACTAGCGGACGCACCGGGGAGCTGTTTTTT.

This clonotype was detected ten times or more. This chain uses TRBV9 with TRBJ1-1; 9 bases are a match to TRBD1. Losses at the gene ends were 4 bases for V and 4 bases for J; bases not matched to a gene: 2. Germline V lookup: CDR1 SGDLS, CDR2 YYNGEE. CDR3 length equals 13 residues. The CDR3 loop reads CASSPGQGTEAFF. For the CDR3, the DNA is TGTGCCAGCAGCCCGGGACAGGGCACTGAAGCTTTCTTT.

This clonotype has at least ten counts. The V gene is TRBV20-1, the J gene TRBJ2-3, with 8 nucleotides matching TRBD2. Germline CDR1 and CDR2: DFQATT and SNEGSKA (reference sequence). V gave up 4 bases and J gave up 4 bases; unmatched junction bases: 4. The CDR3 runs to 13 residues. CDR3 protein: CSAKASGSDTQYF. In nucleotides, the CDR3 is TGCAGTGCTAAGGCTAGCGGGTCAGATACGCAGTATTTT.

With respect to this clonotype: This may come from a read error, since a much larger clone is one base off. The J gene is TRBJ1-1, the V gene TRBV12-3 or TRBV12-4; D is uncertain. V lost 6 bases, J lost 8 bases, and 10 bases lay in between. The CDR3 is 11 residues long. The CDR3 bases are TGTGCCAGCAGGCCGAACAGAGAAGCTTTCTTT. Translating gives CASRPNREAFF.

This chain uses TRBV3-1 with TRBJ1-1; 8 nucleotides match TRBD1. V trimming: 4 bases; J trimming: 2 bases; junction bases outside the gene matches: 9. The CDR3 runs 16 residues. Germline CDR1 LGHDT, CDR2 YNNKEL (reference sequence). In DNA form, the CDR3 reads TGTGCCAGCAGCCCCGGGGACAGGTTTTCAAACACTGAAGCTTTCTTT. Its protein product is CASSPGDRFSNTEAFF.

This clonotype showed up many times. CDR3 sequence: CASSLAESTDTQYF. The CDR3 DNA sequence: TGCGCCAGCAGCTTGGCGGAAAGCACAGATACGCAGTATTTT. The rearrangement uses TRBV5-1 and TRBJ2-3, with unresolved D. The CDR3 is 14 amino acids. CDR1 and CDR2 from the germline V gene are SGHRS and YFSETQ. V lost 0 bases and J lost 0, with 5 bases in between.

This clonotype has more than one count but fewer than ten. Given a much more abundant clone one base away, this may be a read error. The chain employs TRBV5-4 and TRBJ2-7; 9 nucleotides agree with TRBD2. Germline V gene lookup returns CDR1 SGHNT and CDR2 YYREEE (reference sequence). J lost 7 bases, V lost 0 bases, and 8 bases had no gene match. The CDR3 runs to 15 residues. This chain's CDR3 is CASSLVAGAGSEQYF. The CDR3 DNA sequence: TGTGCCAGCAGCTTGGTAGCGGGGGCTGGCAGTGAGCAGTACTTC.

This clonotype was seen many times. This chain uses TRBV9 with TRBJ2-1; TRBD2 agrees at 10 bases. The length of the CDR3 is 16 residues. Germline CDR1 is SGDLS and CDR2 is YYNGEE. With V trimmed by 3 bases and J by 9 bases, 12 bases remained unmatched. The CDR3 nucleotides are TGTGCCAGCAGCGAACCGGGACTAGCGAGCGTTAGTGAGCAGTTCTTC. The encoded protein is CASSEPGLASVSEQFF.

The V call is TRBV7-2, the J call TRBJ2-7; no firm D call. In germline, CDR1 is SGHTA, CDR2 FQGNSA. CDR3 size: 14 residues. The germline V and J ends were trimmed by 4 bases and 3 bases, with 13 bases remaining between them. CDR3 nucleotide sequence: TGTGCCAGCAGCTCGCAACAGATTTACTACGAGCAGTACTTC. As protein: CASSSQQIYYEQYF.

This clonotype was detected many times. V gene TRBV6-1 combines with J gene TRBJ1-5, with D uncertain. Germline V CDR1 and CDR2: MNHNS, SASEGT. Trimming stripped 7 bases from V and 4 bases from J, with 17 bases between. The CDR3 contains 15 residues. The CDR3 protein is CASTKATRRNQPQHF. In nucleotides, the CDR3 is TGTGCCAGCACCAAGGCGACACGAAGGAATCAGCCCCAGCATTTT.